A single sample is the source of the 20 T cell receptor beta chains below, sequenced in a study of blood T cells in healthy people across ages. The authors ran a second PCR of about 6 to 12 cycles using a sample-barcoded 5' primer and a J-beta primer mix. TCRdb used MiXCR to reprocess the 5' RACE reads, holding one entry per CDR3 protein. The table includes fewer than 2 million distinct CDR3 sequences, about two fifths detected once. The sequencing sample was made of blood. The receptor set was obtained from a human donor in good health.

In this sample, this clonotype turned up a few times. The chain links TRBV12-3 or TRBV12-4 to TRBJ1-1, with D maybe TRBD1 (6 bases). The CDR3 consists of 15 residues. Trimming stripped 5 bases from V and 1 base from J, with 14 bases between. The CDR3 coding sequence is TGTGCCAGCAGTCGCCCACAGGGAGCGAACACTGAAGCTTTCTTT. Translation: CASSRPQGANTEAFF.

This clonotype was observed a few times. The gene calls are TRBV12-3 or TRBV12-4 and TRBJ2-2; 9 bases fit TRBD2. The CDR3 covers 17 residues. With 1 base clipped from V and 0 bases from J, the junction kept 3 bases outside the gene matches. The CDR3 bases are TGTGCCAGCAGTTTAGTGGTAGCGGGGGCGAACACCGGGGAGCTGTTTTTT. This translates into CASSLVVAGANTGELFF.

This rearrangement joins TRBV7-9 to TRBJ1-5; 7 nucleotides agree with TRBD1. V gave up 6 bases and J gave up 5 bases; unmatched junction bases: 25. CDR3 length: 20 amino acids. The germline gives CDR1 SEHNR, CDR2 FQNEAQ (reference sequence). The CDR3 bases are TGTGCCAGCAGTACAAGCCGTCCGGCAGGAAGGGGCCAGGGGGATCAGCCCCAGCATTTT. It codes for CASSTSRPAGRGQGDQPQHF.

The chain couples TRBV24-1 to TRBJ1-3; D may be TRBD1 (5 bases). CDR3 length: 13 residues. Trimming shortened V by 10 bases and J by 4 bases, and 13 bases separated the two germline ends. Germline CDR1 and CDR2: KGHDR and SFDVKD. The CDR3 bases are TGTGCCACTCAATCCGGGACGGGAAACACCATATATTTT. It yields the protein CATQSGTGNTIYF.

The CDR3 reads CATSRDRRGEQYF. CDR3 DNA: TGTGCCACCAGCAGAGATCGACGGGGCGAGCAGTACTTC. This sequence joins TRBV15 and TRBJ2-7, with a weak D call TRBD2 (5 bases). The CDR3 covers 13 residues. Germline CDR1 and CDR2: LNHNV and YYDKDF (reference sequence). V was shortened by 0 bases and J by 6 bases, with 9 bases between the two germline ends. Filled out from reference TRBV15 and TRBJ2-7, the complete variable domain reads DAMVIQNPRYQVTQFGKPVTLSCSQTLNHNVMYWYQQKSSQAPKLLFHYYDKDFNNEADTPDNFQSRRPNTSFCFLDIRSPGLGDTAMYLCATSRDRRGEQYFGPGTRLTVT.

This chain joins TRBV10-3 and TRBJ1-2; possible D gene TRBD1, 5 bases. V was clipped by 5 bases and J by 1 base, with 20 bases between them. This CDR3 comprises 17 residues. Germline V lookup: CDR1 ENHRY, CDR2 SYGVKD. The chain's CDR3 is CAISPELAETVNYGYTF. The CDR3 nucleotides are TGTGCCATCAGTCCCGAACTCGCAGAGACAGTTAACTATGGCTACACCTTC.

This clonotype was seen a handful of times. This chain uses TRBV5-6 with TRBJ1-2, with a weak D call TRBD1 (6 bases). V was trimmed by 4 bases and J by 3 bases, leaving 19 bases between them. Germline-derived CDR1 and CDR2 are SGHDT and YYEEEE. The CDR3 is 16 residues long. The CDR3 DNA reads as TGTGCCAGCAGCCTTGGTTGGGGGGCAGGGGACTATGGCTACACCTTC. Amino acids: CASSLGWGAGDYGYTF.

The gene calls are TRBV6-6 and TRBJ2-5, with D hard to call. In germline, CDR1 is MNHNY, CDR2 SVGAGI (reference sequence). V was pared by 5 bases and J by 4 bases, with 11 bases between. The CDR3 totals 13 residues. The CDR3 DNA reads as TGTGCCAGCAGTCCGAGTTTGGGAGAGACCCAGTACTTC. Translating it yields CASSPSLGETQYF.

There are a few counts of this clonotype. V usage is TRBV6-1 and J usage is TRBJ2-5, with TRBD2 matching over 8 bases. CDR1 is MNHNS, CDR2 SASEGT, per germline. CDR3 size: 10 residues. Unmatched junction bases numbered 0, after V lost 4 bases and J lost 11 bases. CDR3 protein: CASSAGGQYF. CDR3 nucleotides: TGTGCCAGCAGTGCGGGGGGGCAGTACTTC.

Worth noting for this clonotype: Compared with germline, one end of the junction differs, possibly owing to a read error. J is TRBJ2-1 and V is TRBV4-1, with D uncertain. The CDR3 has 12 residues. CDR1 and CDR2 (germline): MGHRA, YSYEKL. The CDR3 nucleotides read TGCGCCAGCAGGGGCCAAGACAATGAGCGGTTCTTC. It specifies CASRGQDNERFF.

At least ten counts were recorded for this clonotype. This chain connects TRBV4-3 to TRBJ2-6; D uncertain. CDR1 and CDR2 (germline): LGHNA, YSLEER. With 4 bases removed from V and 0 bases from J, the gap between germline ends came to 7 bases. This CDR3 contains 15 residues. The chain's CDR3 is CASSLEPSGANVLTF. The CDR3 nucleotides are TGCGCCAGCAGCCTAGAGCCCTCTGGGGCCAACGTCCTGACTTTC.

As for this clonotype: It is unclear where the CDR3 begins or ends on the DNA, so no DNA is shown, and the CDR3 is as TCRdb lists it. The J gene is TRBJ2-1, the V gene TRBV12-3 or TRBV12-4. Ends included, the CDR3 has 13 residues. This CDR3 reads CASSSSWSNEQFF.

The chain has TRBV5-1 and TRBJ2-7, with D maybe TRBD1 (6 bases). Germline loops: CDR1 SGHRS, CDR2 YFSETQ. This CDR3 contains 13 residues. The V gene lost 0 bases and the J gene lost 6 bases, with 10 bases spanning the gap. CDR3 coding DNA: TGCGCCAGCAGCTTGGGACAGGTAGGCGAGCAGTACTTC. Its translation: CASSLGQVGEQYF.

The DNA for the CDR3 is TGTGCCAGCAGGTCGGCAAGCTCCTACGAGCAGTACTTC. Its protein product is CASRSASSYEQYF. The genes are TRBV28 and TRBJ2-7; D is unresolved. CDR1 and CDR2 (germline): MDHEN, SYDVKM. V shed 6 bases and J shed 0 bases, with 9 bases lying between them. CDR3 size: 13 residues.

The rearrangement joins TRBV15 to TRBJ1-5; 8 bases are a match to TRBD1. This CDR3 spans 14 amino acids. Germline V CDR1 and CDR2: LNHNV, YYDKDF (reference sequence). Trimming cost V 5 bases and J 6 bases; bases outside gene matches: 6. The CDR3 spells CATSGQGKSQPQHF. The CDR3 region has the DNA TGTGCCACCAGCGGACAGGGAAAATCTCAGCCCCAGCATTTT.

This clonotype was observed a handful of times. The gene calls are TRBV20-1 and TRBJ2-7, with unresolved D. Trimming pared 0 bases from V and 0 bases from J, leaving 12 bases between. The CDR3 consists of 15 residues. Per germline, CDR1 DFQATT and CDR2 SNEGSKA (reference sequence). The CDR3 is CSAREAIDSSYEQYF. CDR3 in DNA: TGCAGTGCTAGAGAGGCGATAGACTCCTCCTACGAGCAGTACTTC.

The V gene is TRBV7-9, the J gene TRBJ1-1; D unclear. The CDR3 spans 16 residues. The V gene lost 2 bases and the J gene lost 6 bases, with 19 bases spanning the gap. In germline, CDR1 is SEHNR, CDR2 FQNEAQ (reference sequence). The CDR3 reads CASSLPLAGIQSEAFF. In DNA, the CDR3 is TGTGCCAGCAGCTTACCTTTAGCGGGTATACAATCTGAAGCTTTCTTT.

The sample holds many counts of this clonotype. The chain uses TRBV7-2 and TRBJ2-7; D uncertain. Trimming took off 4 bases at V and 4 bases at J, with 8 bases between the two ends. This CDR3 has 12 amino acids. Per germline, CDR1 SGHTA and CDR2 FQGNSA. The CDR3 protein is CASSSSAYEQYF. For the CDR3, the DNA is TGTGCCAGCAGCTCCTCCGCGTACGAGCAGTACTTC.

The chain recombines TRBV4-3 with TRBJ2-7; unclear D gene. The V end lost 1 base, the J end lost 2 bases, and 12 bases lay between the germline ends. The CDR3 runs 15 residues. The V gene's germline CDR1 is LGHNA and CDR2 YSLEER. CDR3 coding DNA: TGCGCCAGCAGCCAAGGGCAAGGCAGCCCCTACGAGCAGTACTTC. Amino acid sequence: CASSQGQGSPYEQYF.

V usage is TRBV24-1 and J usage is TRBJ1-2; 12 positions match TRBD1. Germline assignment: CDR1 KGHDR and CDR2 SFDVKD. With V trimmed by 2 bases and J by 8 bases, 5 bases remained unmatched. CDR3 length: 15 residues. The CDR3 spells CATSDSGQGAGGYTF. The CDR3 DNA is TGTGCCACCAGTGATTCGGGACAGGGGGCCGGCGGCTACACCTTC.